This T cell receptor (beta chain) is from a study of pediatric ulcerative colitis. Overall study results and limits: All ulcerative colitis patients, but no controls, carried a couple of rectal clonotypes.

As regards this clone: Its antigen is unidentified.

Produced via immunoSEQ multiplex PCR; TCRdb's table is partial and in-frame only. Of roughly 30,000 clones listed, around 80% are singletons. This clonotype originated in a boy under 18 with severe ulcerative colitis. The sequencing input was blood.

This CDR3 reads CASSPTWTSGGGSTGELFF. Here the CDR3 DNA reads TGTGCCAGTAGCCCCACATGGACTAGCGGGGGAGGGAGCACCGGGGAGCTGTTTTTT. The V and J genes are TRBV19 and TRBJ2-2; 13 nucleotides agree with TRBD2. Germline trimming cut 6 bases from V and 4 bases from J; bases unmatched to any gene: 14. The CDR3 is 19 amino acids. Germline V gives CDR1 LNHDA, CDR2 SQIVND (reference sequence).